These 30 T cell receptor beta chains were all obtained from the same sample, sequenced in a study of blood T cell repertoires in COVID-19. Some clones are missing from TCRdb's copy, which holds only in-frame ones; the method was immunoSEQ multiplex PCR. This sample has tens of thousands of clones, with under 85% found just once. The sequenced material came from peripheral blood. The receptors derive from a man in his 60s with acute or convalescent COVID-19.

V gene TRBV5-1 combines with J gene TRBJ1-1; possible D gene TRBD1, 5 bases. The CDR3 is 12 residues long. Germline lookup yields CDR1 SGHRS and CDR2 YFSETQ. Trimming stripped 0 bases from V and 6 bases from J, with 6 bases between. Here the CDR3 reads CASSLAGSEAFF. The CDR3 DNA reads TGCGCCAGCAGCTTGGCAGGGTCTGAAGCTTTCTTT.

This chain links TRBV6-6 with TRBJ2-1, with 11 bases lining up with TRBD1. Germline values: CDR1 MNHNY, CDR2 SVGAGI (reference sequence). CDR3 length: 15 amino acids. V lost 6 bases and J lost 4; bases outside the gene matches: 5. CDR3 sequence reads: CASRSGTGGYNEQFF. The CDR3 DNA is TGTGCCAGCAGGTCCGGGACAGGGGGTTACAATGAGCAGTTCTTC.

This chain connects TRBV6-2 or TRBV6-3 to TRBJ1-5; D might be TRBD1 (5 bases). The CDR3 has 14 residues. CDR1 MNHEY and CDR2 SVGEGT come from the germline V gene. Trimming pared 5 bases from V and 6 bases from J, leaving 14 bases between. DNA for the CDR3: TGTGCCAGCAGTCGTCAGGGCGGCGGTCAGCCCCAGCATTTT. Protein: CASSRQGGGQPQHF.

This rearrangement joins TRBV2 to TRBJ2-1, with 8 bases lining up with TRBD1. The CDR3 is 14 amino acids. Germline assignment: CDR1 SNHLY and CDR2 FYNNEI. The ends lost 6 bases at V and 8 bases at J; junction bases unmatched: 9. Here the CDR3 reads CASSVGQGRDEQFF. The CDR3 DNA reads as TGTGCCAGCAGCGTAGGACAGGGTAGGGATGAGCAGTTCTTC.

J is TRBJ2-5 and V is TRBV10-3, with 7 positions matching TRBD1. The ends lost 4 bases at V and 2 bases at J; junction bases unmatched: 4. Germline V lookup: CDR1 ENHRY, CDR2 SYGVKD. This CDR3 contains 14 residues. CDR3 coding DNA: TGTGCCATCAGTGGTGGGACAGCTCAAGAGACCCAGTACTTC. Amino acid sequence: CAISGGTAQETQYF.

The chain combines TRBV18 with TRBJ1-2; 7 bases are shared with TRBD1. Germline CDR1 and CDR2: KGHSH and LQKENI. V was clipped by 3 bases and J by 7 bases; unmatched bases: 11. The CDR3 contains 15 residues. The CDR3 bases are TGTGCCAGCTCACCCACCGAAACCACAGGGGCTGGCTACACCTTC. Translated: CASSPTETTGAGYTF. The whole variable domain, remainder taken from reference TRBV18 and TRBJ1-2, is NAGVMQNPRHLVRRRGQEARLRCSPMKGHSHVYWYRQLPEEGLKFMVYLQKENIIDESGMPKERFSAEFPKEGPSILRIQQVVRGDSAAYFCASSPTETTGAGYTFGSGTRLTVV.

The J gene is TRBJ1-2, the V gene TRBV7-9; 7 bases map to TRBD1. The V and J ends lost 5 bases and 4 bases, in that order; junction bases with no gene match: 10. The CDR3 length is 15 residues. Germline V lookup: CDR1 SEHNR, CDR2 FQNEAQ (reference sequence). Here the CDR3 reads CASSRGQLYSYGYTF. The CDR3 DNA follows: TGTGCCAGCAGCCGGGGACAGCTATATAGCTATGGCTACACCTTC. Full variable domain (remainder filled in from reference TRBV7-9 and TRBJ1-2): DTGVSQNPRHKITKRGQNVTFRCDPISEHNRLYWYRQTLGQGPEFLTYFQNEAQLEKSRLLSDRFSAERPKGSFSTLEIQRTEQGDSAMYLCASSRGQLYSYGYTFGSGTRLTVV.

The chain couples TRBV7-3 to TRBJ1-3; no clear D. Germline V gene sequence: CDR1 SGHTA, CDR2 FQGTGA. Trimming cost V 0 bases and J 0 bases, with 3 bases left between them. The CDR3 has 14 amino acids. The CDR3 loop is CASSLTASGNTIYF. In DNA, the CDR3 is TGTGCCAGCAGCTTAACAGCCTCTGGAAACACCATATATTTT.

This sequence joins TRBV7-8 and TRBJ2-1; 14 bases fit TRBD2. CDR1 and CDR2 (germline): SGHVS, FQNEAQ. Germline trimming cut 6 bases from V and 9 bases from J; bases unmatched to any gene: 7. The CDR3 contains 15 residues. In DNA, the CDR3 is TGTGCCAGCAGGTCGGGGACTAGCGGGGGAGGTGAGCAGTTCTTC. It yields the protein CASRSGTSGGGEQFF.

The CDR3 DNA is TGTGCCAGCAGCTTGGGAGGGAACACTGAAGCTTTCTTT. This sequence encodes CASSLGGNTEAFF. This sequence joins TRBV5-4 and TRBJ1-1; D is undetermined. This CDR3 region has 13 residues. Trimming shortened V by 0 bases and J by 1 base, and 4 bases separated the two germline ends. The germline V gene encodes CDR1 SGHNT and CDR2 YYREEE (reference sequence).

The rearrangement uses TRBV11-2 and TRBJ1-3; D is unresolved. Trimming stripped 3 bases from V and 0 bases from J, with 12 bases between. This CDR3 is 16 amino acids long. Per germline, CDR1 SGHAT and CDR2 FQNNGV. The CDR3 DNA sequence: TGTGCCAGCAGCTTCCAGGACGGGAGCTCTGGAAACACCATATATTTT. Amino acid sequence: CASSFQDGSSGNTIYF.

This chain uses TRBV5-1 with TRBJ2-1; 9 bases match TRBD1. In germline, CDR1 is SGHRS, CDR2 YFSETQ. V dropped 6 bases and J dropped 8; count of bases not matched to a gene: 9. This CDR3 is 14 amino acids long. Written as DNA, the CDR3 is TGCGCCAGCACCCAAGGAACAGGGGGCTATGAGCAGTTCTTC. This translates into CASTQGTGGYEQFF.

The chain combines TRBV11-3 with TRBJ1-1, with 7 bases that match TRBD1. The germline gives CDR1 SGHNT, CDR2 YENEEA. The V and J ends lost 5 bases and 5 bases, in that order; junction bases with no gene match: 5. The length of the CDR3 is 13 residues. The CDR3 loop is CASSASTGTEAFF. As DNA, the CDR3 is TGTGCCAGCAGCGCTTCGACAGGGACTGAAGCTTTCTTT.

The CDR3 loop reads CASSQEVGRGAGGYTF. For the CDR3, the DNA is TGCGCCAGCAGCCAAGAGGTTGGGAGGGGGGCAGGCGGCTACACCTTC. This chain joins TRBV4-3 and TRBJ1-2; tentative D call: TRBD1 (6 bases). V lost 0 bases and J 8 bases, leaving 19 bases between the germline ends. This CDR3 contains 16 residues. Germline V CDR1 and CDR2: LGHNA, YSLEER.

This CDR3 is CASSQGAGELFF. CDR3 DNA: TGTGCCAGCAGTCAGGGGGCCGGGGAGCTGTTTTTT. The rearrangement links TRBV6-5 to TRBJ2-2; 7 nucleotides match TRBD1. The V and J ends lost 5 bases and 6 bases, in that order; junction bases with no gene match: 0. In germline, CDR1 is MNHEY, CDR2 SVGAGI. The CDR3 extends over 12 amino acids.

This clone was counted only a few times. V gene TRBV6-2 or TRBV6-3 combines with J gene TRBJ1-1; no clear D gene. CDR1 is MNHEY, CDR2 SVGEGT, per germline. The CDR3 loop spans 13 amino acids. Trimming stripped 5 bases from V and 3 bases from J, with 10 bases between. The CDR3 coding sequence is TGTGCCAGCAGTGGGCCAGAGCACACTGAAGCTTTCTTT. It translates to CASSGPEHTEAFF.

V usage is TRBV28 and J usage is TRBJ2-7, with D possibly matching TRBD1 (5 bases). V lost 6 bases to trimming and J lost 2 bases, with 8 bases between them. The CDR3 is 12 amino acids. The germline V gene encodes CDR1 MDHEN and CDR2 SYDVKM. The CDR3 is CASRDTTYEQYF. The DNA of the CDR3 is TGTGCCAGCAGGGACACAACCTACGAGCAGTACTTC.

This clone was observed a single time. This chain connects TRBV3-1 (or the pseudogene TRBV3-2) to TRBJ1-1; D possibly corresponds to TRBD1 (5 bases). Germline V lookup: CDR1 LGHDT, CDR2 YNNKEL (reference sequence). V lost 0 bases, J lost 1 base, and 9 bases lay in between. This CDR3 has 15 amino acids. CDR3 sequence: CASSQEETANTEAFF. The CDR3 nucleotides read TGTGCCAGCAGCCAAGAAGAGACAGCGAACACTGAAGCTTTCTTT.

V and J are TRBV7-9 and TRBJ1-6; maybe TRBD1 (6 bases). V shed 5 bases and J shed 2 bases, with 10 bases lying between them. Per the germline V gene, CDR1 is SEHNR and CDR2 is FQNEAQ (reference sequence). The length of the CDR3 is 15 residues. The CDR3 spells CASSPQGTYNSPLHF. CDR3 DNA sequence: TGTGCCAGCAGCCCCCAGGGGACCTATAATTCACCCCTCCACTTT.

V and J are TRBV30 and TRBJ1-5, with D tentatively TRBD1 (6 bases). Germline lookup yields CDR1 GTSNPN and CDR2 SVGIG (reference sequence). V dropped 0 bases and J dropped 0 bases, with 15 bases sitting between them. The CDR3 sequence is 17 residues long. This chain's CDR3 is CAWSVWMGGASNQPQHF. CDR3 nucleotides: TGTGCCTGGAGTGTATGGATGGGGGGGGCTAGCAATCAGCCCCAGCATTTT.

This chain joins TRBV19 and TRBJ1-1; perhaps TRBD1 as D (5 bases). The length of the CDR3 is 13 residues. V dropped 7 bases and J dropped 3 bases, with 12 bases sitting between them. CDR1 is LNHDA and CDR2 is SQIVND in the germline V gene (reference sequence). The chain's CDR3 is CASTGNVDTEAFF. The CDR3 DNA reads TGTGCCAGTACAGGGAACGTTGACACTGAAGCTTTCTTT. The variable domain in full, with the rest retrieved from reference TRBV19 and TRBJ1-1, is DGGITQSPKYLFRKEGQNVTLSCEQNLNHDAMYWYRQDPGQGLRLIYYSQIVNDFQKGDIAEGYSVSREKKESFPLTVTSAQKNPTAFYLCASTGNVDTEAFFGQGTRLTVV.

The sample holds one count of this clone. This rearrangement joins TRBV19 to TRBJ1-4; 9 nucleotides agree with TRBD1. The CDR3 totals 14 residues. The trim removed 5 bases at V and 5 bases at J, leaving 3 bases unmatched. Germline V CDR1 and CDR2: LNHDA, SQIVND (reference sequence). DNA of the CDR3: TGTGCCAGTAGTGGACAGGGGAAAAATGAAAAACTGTTTTTT. This gives the protein CASSGQGKNEKLFF.

The rearrangement uses TRBV7-9 and TRBJ1-1, with 12 bases aligning to TRBD1. Germline values: CDR1 SEHNR, CDR2 FQNEAQ (reference sequence). J gave up 5 bases and V 5 bases, and 6 bases lay outside the gene matches. The length of the CDR3 is 15 residues. Here the CDR3 reads CASSVPGQGATEAFF. Written as DNA, the CDR3 is TGTGCCAGCAGCGTCCCGGGACAGGGGGCAACTGAAGCTTTCTTT.

The chain has TRBV5-1 and TRBJ2-7; TRBD1 is a possible D gene (5 bases). V lost 0 bases and J lost 9, with 16 bases in between. The CDR3 has 14 residues. Looked up from germline, CDR1 is SGHRS and CDR2 is YFSETQ. CDR3 nucleotides: TGCGCCAGCAGCTTGGAAGGGGCTCCTTTCCCGCAGTACTTC. Residues: CASSLEGAPFPQYF. Supplemented by reference TRBV5-1 and TRBJ2-7, the full variable domain reads KAGVTQTPRYLIKTRGQQVTLSCSPISGHRSVSWYQQTPGQGLQFLFEYFSETQRNKGNFPGRFSGRQFSNSRSEMNVSTLELGDSALYLCASSLEGAPFPQYFGPGTRLTVT.

The gene calls are TRBV23-1 and TRBJ1-1; 11 bases match TRBD1. TRBV23-1 is designated an ORF whose function remains uncertain. V lost 3 bases and J lost 0; bases outside the gene matches: 6. CDR3 length: 17 residues. CDR3 sequence reads: CASSHPDRGLVNTEAFF. Here the CDR3 DNA reads TGCGCCAGCAGTCATCCGGACAGGGGGCTGGTGAACACTGAAGCTTTCTTT.

The chain uses TRBV4-3 and TRBJ2-7, with TRBD1 identical over 7 bases. The V and J ends lost 0 bases and 5 bases, in that order; junction bases with no gene match: 4. The CDR3 has 14 amino acids. CDR1 LGHNA and CDR2 YSLEER come from the germline V gene. Written as DNA, the CDR3 is TGCGCCAGCAGCCAAGAACAGGGGTTCCACGAGCAGTACTTC. As protein: CASSQEQGFHEQYF.

This clone was seen only once. V gene TRBV19 combines with J gene TRBJ1-6; D is ambiguous. In germline, CDR1 is LNHDA, CDR2 SQIVND (reference sequence). This CDR3 comprises 15 residues. Trimming took off 5 bases at V and 5 bases at J, with 13 bases between the two ends. Here the CDR3 DNA reads TGTGCCAGTAGTCGTACAATTGTAAATAATTCACCCCTCCACTTT. Protein: CASSRTIVNNSPLHF.

The rearrangement joins TRBV5-1 to TRBJ1-3; TRBD1 might be the D (5 bases). Trimming took 4 bases from V and 0 from J, leaving 8 bases between them. The CDR3 is made up of 14 amino acids. Germline loops: CDR1 SGHRS, CDR2 YFSETQ. The CDR3 spells CASSLDTSGNTIYF. CDR3 sequence (DNA): TGCGCCAGCAGCCTGGACACCTCTGGAAACACCATATATTTT.

The CDR3 here is CASSKTGSGNTIYF. CDR3 bases: TGTGCCAGCAGTAAGACGGGCTCTGGAAACACCATATATTTT. This chain links TRBV7-9 with TRBJ1-3; D gene ambiguous. The ends were cut back, 6 bases at V and 0 bases at J, with 9 bases in the middle. This CDR3 is 14 amino acids long. The germline V gene has CDR1 SEHNR and CDR2 FQNEAQ (reference sequence).

The genes are TRBV11-2 and TRBJ2-5; a weak D match, TRBD2 (5 bases). This CDR3 has 14 amino acids. The V end lost 4 bases, the J end lost 7 bases, and 16 bases lay between the germline ends. The germline CDR1 and CDR2 sequences are SGHAT and FQNNGV. The CDR3 is CASSSPRLKGTQYF. In DNA form, the CDR3 reads TGTGCCAGCAGCTCTCCTCGACTAAAAGGGACCCAGTACTTC.